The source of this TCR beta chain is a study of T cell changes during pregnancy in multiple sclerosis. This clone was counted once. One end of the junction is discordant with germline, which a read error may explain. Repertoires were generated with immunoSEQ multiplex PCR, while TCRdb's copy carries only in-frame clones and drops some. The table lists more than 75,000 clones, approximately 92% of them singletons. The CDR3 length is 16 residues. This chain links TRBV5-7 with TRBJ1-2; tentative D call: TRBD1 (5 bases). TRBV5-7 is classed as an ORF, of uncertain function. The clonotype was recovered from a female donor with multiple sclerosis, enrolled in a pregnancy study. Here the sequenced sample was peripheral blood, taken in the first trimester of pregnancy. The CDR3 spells CASTLGLGGGLYGYTF. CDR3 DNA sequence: TGTGCCAGCACCTTGGGCCTCGGGGGTGGTCTCTATGGCTACACCTTC.